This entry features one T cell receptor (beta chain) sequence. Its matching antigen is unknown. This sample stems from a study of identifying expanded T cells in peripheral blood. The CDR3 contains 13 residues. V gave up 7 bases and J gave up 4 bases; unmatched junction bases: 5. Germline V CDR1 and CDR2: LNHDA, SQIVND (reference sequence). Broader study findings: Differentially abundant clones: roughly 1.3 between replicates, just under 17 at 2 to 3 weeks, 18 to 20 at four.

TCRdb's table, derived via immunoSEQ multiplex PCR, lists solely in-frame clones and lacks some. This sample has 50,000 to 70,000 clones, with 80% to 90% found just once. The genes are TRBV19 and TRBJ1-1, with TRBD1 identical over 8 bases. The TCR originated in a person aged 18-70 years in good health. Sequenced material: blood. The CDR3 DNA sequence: TGTGCCAGTAAGCAGGGGGCAGGCACTGAAGCTTTCTTT. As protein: CASKQGAGTEAFF.